This section outlines one TCR beta chain sequence together with its context. V lost 2 bases, J lost 13 bases, and 15 bases stayed unmatched. Germline V gene data show CDR1 as MNHNY and CDR2 as SVGAGI (reference sequence). The CDR3 extends over 15 amino acids. Sequencing used immunoSEQ multiplex PCR; TCRdb keeps in-frame clones, though not all of them. Of 90,000 to 100,000 clones in the sample, about 92% were seen once. This sample was taken from a study of T cell changes during pregnancy in multiple sclerosis. The sequenced sample was peripheral blood, obtained in the first trimester of pregnancy. The receptor comes from a female donor with multiple sclerosis, enrolled in a pregnancy study. The chain employs TRBV6-6 and TRBJ1-2, with 8 bases fitting TRBD1. In DNA form, the CDR3 reads TGTGCCAGCAGTTACCAAGCCCCGGACAGGGTCGCGACCACCTTC. As protein: CASSYQAPDRVATTF.